A selection of T cell receptor beta chains follows, all from one sample in a study of T cells in tumors after PD-1 blockade. TCRdb's copy holds only in-frame clones and misses some; the assay was immunoSEQ multiplex PCR. Of under 50,000 clones listed, more than 60% are singletons. The sample was PBMCs, taken before anti-PD-1 therapy. The receptors were gathered from a human donor with advanced basal cell or squamous cell carcinoma (not recorded which). Each CDR3 is given with its conserved first and last residue. Each record gives: D gene, clone size, V gene, J gene, CDR3 DNA, CDR3 protein. D genes are given only for firm matches. Clone size appears in some rows only: once, few, many, or a class for an expanded clone.

.	.	TRBV27	TRBJ2-7	TGTGCCAGCAGTTTGGGCTACGAGCAGTACTTC	CASSLGYEQYF
.	.	TRBV6-5	TRBJ2-5	TGTGCCAGCAGCTACAGCTCCCCACGAGAGACCCAGTACTTC	CASSYSSPRETQYF
TRBD1	.	TRBV24-1	TRBJ2-6	TGTGCCACCAGTGACCGTGGACAGGGGGGCTTCTCTGGGGCCAACGTCCTGACTTTC	CATSDRGQGGFSGANVLTF
TRBD2	.	TRBV9	TRBJ2-1	TGTGCCAGCAGCGTAGGAAGCGGGGGGAGGAAAGTAAACAATGAGCAGTTCTTC	CASSVGSGGRKVNNEQFF
.	.	TRBV6-5	TRBJ1-2	TGTGCCAGCAGTTCCTGGGACGGGATTAACGGCTACACCTTC	CASSSWDGINGYTF
.	.	TRBV5-6	TRBJ2-7	TGTGCCAGCAGCTTGATGAGGTACGAGCAGTACTTC	CASSLMRYEQYF
TRBD1	few	TRBV5-1	TRBJ1-3	TGCGCCAGCAGCTTGGGGACAGGGCACCCAAGCTCTGGAAACACCATATATTTT	CASSLGTGHPSSGNTIYF
TRBD2	.	TRBV18	TRBJ2-5	TGTGCCAGCTCACCACCACTAGCGGGGAGCGAGACCCAGTACTTC	CASSPPLAGSETQYF
.	.	TRBV6-1	TRBJ1-5	TGTGCCAGCAGTGAATTCTTTGGGGAGGGTCAGCCCCAGCATTTT	CASSEFFGEGQPQHF
.	.	TRBV5-1	TRBJ2-3	TGCGCCAGCAGCTTGTTTGGAACAGATACGCAGTATTTT	CASSLFGTDTQYF
.	.	TRBV6-5	TRBJ2-1	TGTGCCAGCAGTTACTCGAACTATTGGGATCTCTATGAGCAGTTCTTC	CASSYSNYWDLYEQFF
TRBD1	.	TRBV19	TRBJ2-7	TGTGCCAGTAGTATAACGCCCCGGGACAGAATCTACGAGCAGTACTTC	CASSITPRDRIYEQYF